Sequencing of this T cell receptor (beta chain) was carried out in a study of spatial heterogeneity in lung cancer. Across the whole study: Sequencing consistently turned up more beta-chain sequences than alpha-chain sequences. Whole-study findings and limits: More often at tumor resection than at routine follow-up, ubiquitous expanded tumor TCRs were detected in the blood.

The sample's time point: sample taken at primary tumor resection. This clonotype turned up a few times. The antigen is undetermined. MiXCR, applied by TCRdb to the 5' RACE reads, yields one record per CDR3 protein. In the table there are tens of thousands of distinct CDR3 sequences, about 12% of which are singletons. The sequence derives from a male donor with early-stage non-small cell lung cancer. This material consisted of PBMCs, taken at surgery.

CDR3 sequence (DNA): TGCAGTGCTAGAGATTTGGGACCTAGGGGCTACACCTTC. The encoded protein is CSARDLGPRGYTF. This chain connects TRBV20-1 to TRBJ1-2, with a tentative D call TRBD1 (5 bases). Germline CDR1 and CDR2: DFQATT and SNEGSKA (reference sequence). CDR3 length: 13 residues. V gave up 0 bases and J gave up 8 bases, with 13 bases separating them.